A single sample is the source of the 26 T cell receptor beta chains below, sequenced in a study of blood T cells in healthy people across ages. A J-beta primer mix and a sample-barcoded 5' primer were used in a second PCR of roughly 7 to 12 cycles. Using its own MiXCR run on the 5' RACE reads, TCRdb lists one record per CDR3 protein. The sample includes fewer than 2 million distinct CDR3 sequences, about 39% seen only once; the top ten take under 30%. The sequenced sample consisted of blood. The receptors come from a human donor in good health.

This chain uses TRBV28 with TRBJ2-4, with D tentatively TRBD1 (5 bases). CDR3 length: 14 amino acids. Germline CDR1 and CDR2: MDHEN and SYDVKM. V lost 5 bases and J 8 bases, leaving 16 bases between the germline ends. The CDR3 spells CASSQGSRVDIQYF. The CDR3 DNA reads TGTGCCAGCAGTCAGGGTTCCCGTGTGGACATTCAGTACTTC.

In its sample, this clonotype was seen a few times. The chain couples TRBV28 to TRBJ2-2; D gene ambiguous. Germline CDR1 is MDHEN and CDR2 is SYDVKM. The CDR3 sequence is 18 residues long. Trimming cost V 4 bases and J 1 base, with 19 bases left between them. CDR3 sequence reads: CASSSLLTRSLNTGELFF. CDR3 nucleotides: TGTGCCAGCAGTTCCCTCCTAACTCGTAGCCTGAACACCGGGGAGCTGTTTTTT.

At least ten counts were recorded for this clonotype. The rearrangement joins TRBV6-6 to TRBJ1-2; 8 bases agree with TRBD1. This CDR3 has 12 residues. The V and J ends lost 6 bases and 6 bases, in that order; junction bases with no gene match: 3. Germline V gives CDR1 MNHNY, CDR2 SVGAGI (reference sequence). The CDR3, as DNA: TGTGCCAGCAGCAGGGGGCAGGATGGCTACACCTTC. Translation gives CASSRGQDGYTF.

This clonotype was seen a few times. The rearrangement uses TRBV2 and TRBJ2-1, with no clear D. V shed 5 bases and J shed 15 bases, with 20 bases lying between them. The length of the CDR3 is 13 residues. Per germline, CDR1 SNHLY and CDR2 FYNNEI. The CDR3 spells CASSYHFRLLVFF. In DNA, the CDR3 is TGTGCCAGCAGTTACCATTTCCGCCTTCTCGTGTTCTTC.

The chain uses TRBV9 and TRBJ2-1; tentatively, D is TRBD2 (6 bases). Germline V lookup: CDR1 SGDLS, CDR2 YYNGEE. The V end lost 2 bases, the J end lost 8 bases, and 11 bases lay between the germline ends. This CDR3 contains 13 residues. The CDR3 coding sequence is TGTGCCAGCAGCGTTACTAGCCGAGATGAGCAGTTCTTC. Protein: CASSVTSRDEQFF.

The chain joins TRBV4-2 to TRBJ1-2; possibly TRBD1 for D (6 bases). The germline gives CDR1 LGHNA, CDR2 YNFKEQ. The CDR3 runs to 15 residues. V dropped 1 base and J dropped 4 bases, with 13 bases sitting between them. CDR3 sequence reads: CASSQGGQDTYGYTF. In DNA form, the CDR3 reads TGTGCCAGCAGCCAAGGGGGGCAAGACACCTATGGCTACACCTTC.

CDR3 DNA sequence: TGTGCCAGCAGTCCACGCCGCGGGACAGATCCCTACGAGCAGTACTTC. It translates to CASSPRRGTDPYEQYF. The chain recombines TRBV6-1 with TRBJ2-7, with a tentative D call TRBD1 (7 bases). The CDR3 totals 16 residues. From germline, CDR1 is MNHNS and CDR2 SASEGT. The ends were cut back, 5 bases at V and 2 bases at J, with 19 bases in the middle.

The rearrangement joins TRBV10-3 to TRBJ2-1, with 10 bases that match TRBD2. The CDR3 runs to 15 residues. The germline V gene has CDR1 ENHRY and CDR2 SYGVKD. The V segment lost 10 bases and the J segment 2 bases; nucleotides outside the gene matches: 8. The CDR3 nucleotides read TGTGCCACTACAGCGGGGGGGCTTACCTACAATGAGCAGTTCTTC. As protein: CATTAGGLTYNEQFF.

The J gene is TRBJ2-7, the V gene TRBV28; D tentatively reads TRBD1 or TRBD2 (5 bases each). The germline CDR1 and CDR2 sequences are MDHEN and SYDVKM. CDR3 length: 15 residues. V dropped 4 bases and J dropped 2 bases, with 15 bases sitting between them. CDR3 amino acids: CASSWATGRAYEQYF. The DNA for the CDR3 is TGTGCCAGCAGTTGGGCTACGGGACGAGCCTACGAGCAGTACTTC.

The chain combines TRBV5-1 with TRBJ2-7; D gene uncertain. Trimming removed 0 bases from V and 4 bases from J, with 11 bases in between. The CDR3 sequence is 14 residues long. Germline lookup yields CDR1 SGHRS and CDR2 YFSETQ. DNA of the CDR3: TGCGCCAGCAGCTTGGAGGTGACTTCTTACGAGCAGTACTTC. Amino acid sequence: CASSLEVTSYEQYF.

Here the CDR3 DNA reads TGCGCCACATCCCAGGGGCGCTCCGGAGGAAGGACGCAAGGCTACACCTTC. It specifies CATSQGRSGGRTQGYTF. The V and J genes are TRBV4-3 and TRBJ1-2; D is perhaps TRBD1 (6 bases). The CDR3 runs to 17 residues. V lost 10 bases to trimming and J lost 8 bases, with 32 bases between them. In germline, CDR1 is LGHNA, CDR2 YSLEER.

This clonotype turned up a few times. The CDR3 region has the DNA TGTGCCAGCAGTTACTCCATGGACAGGGGTAATCAGCCCCAGCATTTT. It yields the protein CASSYSMDRGNQPQHF. The rearrangement joins TRBV6-6 to TRBJ1-5; 9 bases match TRBD1. The CDR3 is 16 residues long. With V trimmed by 0 bases and J by 4 bases, 4 bases remained unmatched. CDR1 MNHNY and CDR2 SVGAGI come from the germline V gene (reference sequence).

This rearrangement joins TRBV12-3 or TRBV12-4 to TRBJ1-1; possible D gene TRBD1, 5 bases. Trimming removed 5 bases from V and 12 bases from J, with 16 bases in between. This CDR3 has 12 residues. CDR3 in DNA: TGTGCCAGCAGTCCCGATTGGGGGGAAACTTTCTTT. Translation: CASSPDWGETFF.

This clonotype was observed a handful of times. This chain links TRBV5-1 with TRBJ1-2; D might be TRBD1 (6 bases). The ends were cut back, 0 bases at V and 3 bases at J, with 9 bases in the middle. CDR1 is SGHRS and CDR2 is YFSETQ in the germline V gene. The CDR3 is made up of 14 amino acids. This chain's CDR3 is CASSLGQAHYGYTF. The CDR3 DNA reads TGCGCCAGCAGCTTGGGACAGGCCCACTATGGCTACACCTTC.

At least ten counts were recorded for this clonotype. The genes are TRBV7-2 and TRBJ2-5; weak D call: TRBD2 (6 bases). CDR1 is SGHTA, CDR2 FQGNSA, per germline. The CDR3 has 14 amino acids. V lost 2 bases, J lost 2 bases, and 9 bases lay in between. This CDR3 is CASSLRRGQETQYF. CDR3 in DNA: TGTGCCAGCAGCTTAAGGCGGGGACAAGAGACCCAGTACTTC.

This clonotype was seen only a few times. V is TRBV7-2 and J is TRBJ2-5; perhaps TRBD1 as D (6 bases). The CDR3 covers 15 residues. Looked up from germline, CDR1 is SGHTA and CDR2 is FQGNSA. V shed 5 bases and J shed 5 bases, with 18 bases lying between them. The CDR3 reads CASSVDIQGWETQYF. The CDR3 nucleotides are TGTGCCAGCAGCGTCGACATACAGGGTTGGGAGACCCAGTACTTC.

This clonotype was picked up a small number of times. The chain joins TRBV29-1 to TRBJ1-4; D unclear. CDR1 is SQVTM and CDR2 is ANQGSEA in the germline V gene. V lost 4 bases and J lost 4, with 10 bases in between. The CDR3 contains 13 residues. The CDR3 nucleotides read TGCAGCGTTGGAAGAGGCTTTAATGAAAAACTGTTTTTT. It is translated as CSVGRGFNEKLFF. Looking up the rest from reference TRBV29-1 and TRBJ1-4 gives the full variable domain: SAVISQKPSRDICQRGTSLTIQCQVDSQVTMMFWYRQQPGQSLTLIATANQGSEATYESGFVIDKFPISRPNLTFSTLTVSNMSPEDSSIYLCSVGRGFNEKLFFGSGTQLSVL.

This clonotype appeared a few times. This sequence joins TRBV4-3 and TRBJ2-1, with 8 bases aligning to TRBD2. The CDR3 consists of 18 residues. Germline-derived CDR1 and CDR2 are LGHNA and YSLEER. J was trimmed by 4 bases and V by 1 base; bases with no gene match: 12. The CDR3 protein is CASSQGGWGLVGYNEQFF. The CDR3, as DNA: TGCGCCAGCAGCCAAGGGGGGTGGGGACTAGTGGGATACAATGAGCAGTTCTTC.

V is TRBV4-2 and J is TRBJ2-2; 10 bases fit TRBD2. Looked up from germline, CDR1 is LGHNA and CDR2 is YNFKEQ. J lost 0 bases, V lost 1 base, and 5 bases had no gene match. The CDR3 extends over 18 amino acids. Here the CDR3 reads CASSQVSSGGPNTGELFF. In DNA, the CDR3 is TGTGCCAGCAGCCAAGTTTCTAGCGGGGGCCCGAACACCGGGGAGCTGTTTTTT.

This clonotype was seen a handful of times. The chain couples TRBV12-3 or TRBV12-4 to TRBJ1-2; 7 bases are a match to TRBD1. J lost 0 bases, V lost 7 bases, and 5 bases had no gene match. This CDR3 spans 14 amino acids. The CDR3 nucleotides read TGTGCCAGCACCCCGGGACAGACTAACTATGGCTACACCTTC. Protein: CASTPGQTNYGYTF.

This sequence joins TRBV7-9 and TRBJ2-1, with TRBD2 identical over 12 bases. V trimming: 5 bases; J trimming: 7 bases; junction bases outside the gene matches: 6. The length of the CDR3 is 15 residues. Germline CDR1 and CDR2: SEHNR and FQNEAQ (reference sequence). The CDR3 DNA reads as TGTGCCAGCAGCCCCTGGACTAGCGGGGCGAATGAGCAGTTCTTC. Translating gives CASSPWTSGANEQFF.

The chain couples TRBV24-1 to TRBJ1-5; maybe TRBD1 (5 bases). V lost 4 bases and J lost 4, with 10 bases in between. This CDR3 spans 14 amino acids. In germline, CDR1 is KGHDR, CDR2 SFDVKD. Written as DNA, the CDR3 is TGTGCCACCAGTGACCCAGGGTCAAATCAGCCCCAGCATTTT. Encoded protein: CATSDPGSNQPQHF.

The rearrangement joins TRBV9 to TRBJ2-4, with D possibly matching TRBD1 (7 bases). The CDR3 runs to 17 residues. With 0 bases removed from V and 13 bases from J, the gap between germline ends came to 26 bases. CDR1 SGDLS and CDR2 YYNGEE come from the germline V gene. The CDR3 sequence is CASSVDLQGGDFTKQYF. CDR3 DNA: TGTGCCAGCAGCGTAGATCTCCAGGGGGGAGATTTTACGAAGCAGTACTTC.

This clonotype appeared a few times. The chain is built from TRBV12-3 or TRBV12-4 and TRBJ2-3; TRBD1 matches at 8 bases. The CDR3 has 17 residues. V was clipped by 3 bases and J by 2 bases; unmatched bases: 10. This chain's CDR3 is CASSFGEKDRATDTQYF. The CDR3 nucleotides are TGTGCCAGCAGTTTCGGAGAAAAGGACAGGGCCACAGATACGCAGTATTTT.

This chain joins TRBV20-1 and TRBJ2-4; 10 positions agree with TRBD1. The better agreement between TRBJ2-7 and the DNA end casts doubt on the J call. The CDR3 runs 14 residues. CDR1 and CDR2 from the germline V gene are DFQATT and SNEGSKA (reference sequence). The CDR3 bases are TGCAGTCCATACGCCCGGGACAGGGGCTACGAGCAGTACTTC. Its protein is CSPYARDRGYEQYF.

This rearrangement joins TRBV4-3 to TRBJ2-1; D tentatively reads TRBD1 or TRBD2 (5 bases each). Germline V gene lookup returns CDR1 LGHNA and CDR2 YSLEER. Trimming took 0 bases from V and 7 from J, leaving 19 bases between them. This CDR3 is built from 17 residues. CDR3 residues: CASSQDTPGRGANEQFF. The CDR3 DNA reads as TGCGCCAGCAGCCAAGATACACCGGGACGAGGGGCAAATGAGCAGTTCTTC.